This T cell receptor (beta chain) was recorded in a study of PD-1 blockade in mismatch repair-deficient tumors. About the research overall: Enrolled 2013-2016, patients had progressing, pretreated mismatch repair-deficient cancers of 12 types.

Note on this clone: Its antigen remains unidentified.

Some clones are missing from TCRdb's copy, which holds only in-frame ones; the method was immunoSEQ multiplex PCR. The sample contains tens of thousands of clones, 80% to 90% of which appear only once. The CDR3 is made up of 15 amino acids. CDR1 and CDR2 from the germline V gene are SGHTA and FQGTGA. Trimming removed 5 bases from V and 8 bases from J; junction bases left unmatched: 13. Regarding the study as a whole: Tumor-resident clones, often absent from pretreatment blood, expanded after pembrolizumab and then contracted.

The TCR-sequenced patients were a few responders to pembrolizumab. The chain recombines TRBV7-3 with TRBJ1-2; 8 bases fit TRBD1. The specimen comprised peripheral blood, sampled 44 weeks after starting pembrolizumab. The sequence came from an adult with mismatch repair-deficient cancer. The CDR3 loop is CASSPAPWTGKGYTF. In DNA, the CDR3 is TGTGCCAGCAGCCCCGCACCCTGGACAGGGAAAGGCTACACCTTC.